Listed here is a single T cell receptor beta chain. This record belongs to a study of blood T cell repertoires in COVID-19. Across the study: Sites in the United States, Italy and Spain provided acute and convalescent COVID-19 samples.

Only in-frame clones appear in the TCRdb table, and some are missing; sequencing was by immunoSEQ multiplex PCR. The sample includes roughly 58,000 clones, about 78% of them seen just once. V shed 2 bases and J shed 8 bases, with 9 bases lying between them. CDR3 size: 12 residues. Germline lookup yields CDR1 SEHNR and CDR2 FQNEAQ (reference sequence). The sequenced sample was peripheral blood. The rearrangement joins TRBV7-9 to TRBJ1-2; a weak D match, TRBD1 (5 bases). The clonotype was recovered from a man aged 50-60 years with active or convalescent COVID-19. CDR3 loop: CASSLRDLGYTF. Here the CDR3 DNA reads TGTGCCAGCAGCTTACGGGACTTAGGCTACACCTTC.